The rows below give T cell receptor beta chains drawn from one sample of a study of a mutant IDH1 vaccine in newly diagnosed glioma. These receptors' targets are unknown. TCRdb's table, derived via immunoSEQ multiplex PCR, lists solely in-frame clones and lacks some. The table includes about 32,000 clones, about nine tenths detected once. Source: PBMCs, taken from a glioma patient whose treatment included an IDH1 peptide vaccine. Receptors were obtained from a man aged 40-55 years with glioma. The CDR3 runs from the conserved cysteine through the conserved F or W. D genes are given only for firm matches. Rows give clone size only sometimes, using once, few, many, or a class for an expanded clone.

d_call: -
j_call: TRBJ2-7
v_call: TRBV28
clone_size: -
cdr3_aa: CASSLTGTAWDEQYF
cdr3_nt: TGTGCCAGCAGTTTAACCGGGACCGCTTGGGACGAGCAGTACTTC

d_call: -
j_call: TRBJ1-5
v_call: TRBV5-8
clone_size: -
cdr3_aa: CASSLEAGVAQPQHF
cdr3_nt: TGTGCCAGCAGCTTGGAGGCAGGGGTGGCTCAGCCCCAGCATTTT

d_call: -
j_call: TRBJ2-2
v_call: TRBV11-2
clone_size: once
cdr3_aa: CASSSTSWVTGELFF
cdr3_nt: TGTGCCAGCAGCTCCACGTCTTGGGTTACCGGGGAGCTGTTTTTT

d_call: TRBD1
j_call: TRBJ2-1
v_call: TRBV28
clone_size: -
cdr3_aa: CASSPWTGYNEQFF
cdr3_nt: TGTGCCAGCAGTCCCTGGACAGGCTACAATGAGCAGTTCTTC

d_call: TRBD2
j_call: TRBJ2-7
v_call: TRBV28
clone_size: -
cdr3_aa: CASSSSGGREVSYEQYF
cdr3_nt: TGTGCCAGCAGTTCGTCCGGAGGGCGGGAGGTGTCCTACGAGCAGTACTTC

d_call: -
j_call: TRBJ2-1
v_call: TRBV6-4
clone_size: few
cdr3_aa: CASSDSGYNEQFF
cdr3_nt: TGTGCCAGCAGTGACTCCGGCTACAATGAGCAGTTCTTC

d_call: -
j_call: TRBJ1-2
v_call: TRBV9
clone_size: -
cdr3_aa: CASSATDKYYGYTF
cdr3_nt: TGTGCCAGCAGCGCGACGGACAAATACTATGGCTACACCTTC

d_call: -
j_call: TRBJ1-1
v_call: TRBV5-6
clone_size: -
cdr3_aa: CASSPVGMNTEAFF
cdr3_nt: TGTGCCAGCAGCCCGGTCGGCATGAACACTGAAGCTTTCTTT

d_call: TRBD1
j_call: TRBJ1-4
v_call: TRBV2
clone_size: -
cdr3_aa: CASGQGTAGEEKLFF
cdr3_nt: TGTGCCAGCGGACAGGGTACCGCTGGAGAGGAAAAACTGTTTTTT

d_call: TRBD2
j_call: TRBJ2-2
v_call: TRBV5-1
clone_size: -
cdr3_aa: CASSPGLAGNTGELFF
cdr3_nt: TGCGCCAGCAGCCCCGGACTAGCGGGGAACACCGGGGAGCTGTTTTTT

d_call: TRBD1
j_call: TRBJ2-5
v_call: TRBV7-9
clone_size: -
cdr3_aa: CASSLGQLSTYQETQYF
cdr3_nt: TGTGCCAGCAGCTTGGGACAGCTCTCGACGTACCAAGAGACCCAGTACTTC

d_call: -
j_call: TRBJ1-4
v_call: TRBV18
clone_size: -
cdr3_aa: CASSPLPSGTTNEKLFF
cdr3_nt: TGTGCCAGCTCACCCCTTCCTTCAGGGACAACTAATGAAAAACTGTTTTTT

d_call: TRBD1
j_call: TRBJ2-7
v_call: TRBV18
clone_size: -
cdr3_aa: CASSPLGTGTSYEQYF
cdr3_nt: TGTGCCAGCTCACCACTTGGGACAGGGACTTCCTACGAGCAGTACTTC

d_call: -
j_call: TRBJ2-3
v_call: TRBV19
clone_size: few
cdr3_aa: CASSIGGGLTDTQYF
cdr3_nt: TGTGCCAGTAGTATTGGAGGGGGCCTCACAGATACGCAGTATTTT

d_call: TRBD2
j_call: TRBJ2-3
v_call: TRBV6-4
clone_size: -
cdr3_aa: CASSDSSGGADTQYF
cdr3_nt: TGTGCCAGCAGTGACTCTAGCGGGGGGGCGGATACGCAGTATTTT

d_call: -
j_call: TRBJ1-2
v_call: TRBV18
clone_size: few
cdr3_aa: CASSSLKGQSYGYTF
cdr3_nt: TGTGCCAGCTCCTCACTAAAAGGGCAGTCGTATGGCTACACCTTC

d_call: -
j_call: TRBJ1-3
v_call: TRBV4-2
clone_size: -
cdr3_aa: CASSQVSSGGNTIYF
cdr3_nt: TGTGCCAGCAGCCAAGTGTCCAGTGGCGGAAACACCATATATTTT

d_call: TRBD2
j_call: TRBJ2-1
v_call: TRBV7-2
clone_size: once
cdr3_aa: CASNRGAGYNEQFF
cdr3_nt: TGTGCCAGCAATAGGGGAGCGGGGTACAATGAGCAGTTCTTC

d_call: -
j_call: TRBJ2-5
v_call: TRBV6-1
clone_size: -
cdr3_aa: CASSEAQGRLETQYF
cdr3_nt: TGTGCCAGCAGTGAAGCACAGGGACGGTTAGAGACCCAGTACTTC

d_call: -
j_call: TRBJ2-5
v_call: TRBV5-1
clone_size: -
cdr3_aa: CASSFPGIQETQYF
cdr3_nt: TGCGCCAGCAGCTTCCCTGGGATTCAAGAGACCCAGTACTTC

d_call: -
j_call: TRBJ1-1
v_call: TRBV29-1
clone_size: once
cdr3_aa: CSVGRQVEGEAFF
cdr3_nt: TGCAGCGTTGGAAGGCAGGTTGAAGGTGAAGCTTTCTTT

d_call: -
j_call: TRBJ1-1
v_call: TRBV21-1
clone_size: -
cdr3_aa: CANPRTDNTEAFF
cdr3_nt: TGTGCCAACCCTAGGACAGACAACACTGAAGCTTTCTTT

d_call: -
j_call: TRBJ1-3
v_call: TRBV7-2
clone_size: -
cdr3_aa: CASSLAPGAADHSGNTIYF
cdr3_nt: TGTGCCAGCAGCTTAGCCCCCGGGGCAGCGGACCACTCTGGAAACACCATATATTTT

d_call: TRBD2
j_call: TRBJ2-3
v_call: TRBV4-2
clone_size: -
cdr3_aa: CASSRRGLGASSPDTQYF
cdr3_nt: TGTGCCAGCAGCCGACGGGGACTAGGGGCTTCTAGCCCAGATACGCAGTATTTT

d_call: -
j_call: TRBJ2-1
v_call: TRBV21-1
clone_size: -
cdr3_aa: CATTPRGGRVDGEQFF
cdr3_nt: TGTGCCACCACCCCGAGGGGGGGCCGCGTAGACGGGGAGCAGTTCTTC

d_call: -
j_call: TRBJ1-1
v_call: TRBV29-1
clone_size: -
cdr3_aa: CSVSNGGNTEAFF
cdr3_nt: TGCAGCGTTTCGAATGGCGGTAACACTGAAGCTTTCTTT

d_call: TRBD2
j_call: TRBJ2-2
v_call: TRBV28
clone_size: -
cdr3_aa: CASYPTREGRVGELFF
cdr3_nt: TGTGCCAGCTATCCCACACGGGAGGGCCGTGTCGGGGAGCTGTTTTTT